One and the same sample provided the 31 T cell receptor beta chains below, sequenced in a study of regulatory T cells in long-lasting Graves disease (dated by TCRdb to 2020 to 2022). Library construction relied on multiplex PCR. The data were produced on an Illumina HiSeq 4000. iRepertoire HTBI primers and Arm-PCR amplification of CDR3 regions were used to construct TCR beta libraries. Using fastp at Q25 and MiXCR, TCRdb reprocessed the public reads and kept productive beta chains. Identical CDR3 proteins give one entry, which carries the most common genes and DNA. The sample table shows about 430,000 distinct CDR3 sequences, and 21% are seen once. In total, the top ten clones hold 14% of the sample. The sample's time point label, decoded: persistent/refractory GD, antithyroid drugs over 5 years with positive TRAb. RNA was extracted from PBMCs in TRIzol for both TCR sequencing and RNA sequencing. The sequences come from peripheral blood mononuclear cells (PBMCs), collected when the disease was refractory, from a patient treated with antithyroid drugs. The receptors were sampled from a female donor with Graves disease.

V usage is TRBV24-1 and J usage is TRBJ2-5; 13 nucleotides match TRBD2. J lost 4 bases, V lost 1 base, and 5 bases had no gene match. CDR3 size: 17 residues. CDR1 and CDR2 (germline): KGHDR, SFDVKD. The CDR3 spells CATSDFQLAGGGETQYF. CDR3 nucleotides: TGTGCCACCAGTGATTTCCAACTAGCGGGAGGGGGAGAGACCCAGTACTTC.

This clonotype was recorded a few times. V is TRBV7-9 and J is TRBJ2-7; unclear D gene. The CDR3 totals 13 residues. V was clipped by 2 bases and J by 2 bases, with 7 bases between them. Germline values: CDR1 SEHNR, CDR2 FQNEAQ (reference sequence). The CDR3, as DNA: TGTGCCAGCAGCTTAACTTTGACCTACGAGCAGTACTTC. This encodes CASSLTLTYEQYF.

This clonotype came up many times. The V call is TRBV28, the J call TRBJ1-2; 8 nucleotides line up with TRBD1. Germline values: CDR1 MDHEN, CDR2 SYDVKM. Germline trimming cut 4 bases from V and 8 bases from J; bases unmatched to any gene: 6. This CDR3 is 13 amino acids long. The CDR3 DNA sequence: TGTGCCAGCAGTTCGACAGGGGCGGTGGGCTACACCTTC. Translating it yields CASSSTGAVGYTF.

This clonotype was picked up many times. V gene TRBV20-1 combines with J gene TRBJ2-5; 9 bases map to TRBD2. Germline loops: CDR1 DFQATT, CDR2 SNEGSKA (reference sequence). The CDR3 covers 13 residues. J lost 2 bases, V lost 5 bases, and 3 bases had no gene match. CDR3 in amino acids: CSAFSGRQETQYF. The CDR3 region has the DNA TGCAGTGCTTTTAGCGGGAGACAAGAGACCCAGTACTTC.

This clonotype was detected only a few times. The chain has TRBV6-5 and TRBJ1-4; maybe TRBD1 (5 bases). Germline assignment: CDR1 MNHEY and CDR2 SVGAGI. Trimming cost V 4 bases and J 7 bases, with 16 bases left between them. The CDR3 runs to 15 residues. This chain's CDR3 is CASSSGPPLTEKLFF. The CDR3 DNA is TGTGCCAGCAGTTCGGGACCTCCCCTGACTGAAAAACTGTTTTTT.

The chain combines TRBV2 with TRBJ2-2; D is unresolved. Germline lookup yields CDR1 SNHLY and CDR2 FYNNEI. CDR3 length: 15 residues. V lost 4 bases, J lost 1 base, and 10 bases lay in between. CDR3 in amino acids: CASSVWVGNTGELFF. The CDR3 nucleotides are TGTGCCAGCAGTGTTTGGGTAGGGAACACCGGGGAGCTGTTTTTT.

This clonotype was observed many times. This chain uses TRBV7-9 with TRBJ2-5, with D possibly matching TRBD1 (6 bases). The CDR3 runs to 15 residues. Germline V gives CDR1 SEHNR, CDR2 FQNEAQ (reference sequence). Between the trimmed V and J ends, which lost 1 base and 3 bases, there was a span of 12 bases. CDR3 loop: CASSLGDRTEETQYF. CDR3 sequence (DNA): TGTGCCAGCAGCTTAGGTGACAGGACGGAAGAGACCCAGTACTTC.

The chain combines TRBV20-1 with TRBJ1-6, with 7 positions matching TRBD1. The length of the CDR3 is 13 residues. Per germline, CDR1 DFQATT and CDR2 SNEGSKA (reference sequence). The trim removed 6 bases at V and 5 bases at J, leaving 4 bases unmatched. CDR3 DNA: TGCAGTGCGACTGGGACAGATAATTCACCCCTCCACTTT. Its translation: CSATGTDNSPLHF.

This clonotype was seen only a few times. V is TRBV7-2 and J is TRBJ2-4; D is unclear. Per germline, CDR1 SGHTA and CDR2 FQGNSA. V lost 6 bases and J 3 bases, leaving 15 bases between the germline ends. CDR3 length: 15 amino acids. The CDR3 protein is CASSFLQMGKNIQYF. CDR3 sequence (DNA): TGTGCCAGCAGTTTCCTTCAGATGGGCAAAAACATTCAGTACTTC.

This clonotype was counted at least ten times. A junction end diverges from the germline sequence, so it may reflect a read error. V gene TRBV20-1 combines with J gene TRBJ2-4; TRBD2 is a possible D gene (6 bases). This CDR3 comprises 16 residues. Germline values: CDR1 DFQATT, CDR2 SNEGSKA (reference sequence). CDR3 nucleotide sequence: TGCAGTGCCAGAGCCCTAGCGTGGGGGGCCAAAAACATTCAGTACTTC. It translates to CSARALAWGAKNIQYF.

This clonotype has ten or more counts. This chain uses TRBV7-2 with TRBJ1-1; weak D call: TRBD1 (5 bases). The V end was cut by 2 bases, the J end by 2 bases, with 15 bases between. From germline, CDR1 is SGHTA and CDR2 FQGNSA. The CDR3 contains 16 residues. The CDR3 DNA reads TGTGCCAGCAGCTTACAGGGAACCCATCTAAACACTGAAGCTTTCTTT. Its translation is CASSLQGTHLNTEAFF.

The chain links TRBV5-1 to TRBJ2-6, with 7 bases identical to TRBD1. CDR3 length equals 20 residues. After removal of 4 bases from V and 0 bases from J, the junction contained 16 bases not matched to a gene. Germline V CDR1 and CDR2: SGHRS, YFSETQ. The CDR3 region has the DNA TGCGCCAGCAGCCCCGTCCGTTCGGGACAGCAAGTCTCTGGGGCCAACGTCCTGACTTTC. Its protein product is CASSPVRSGQQVSGANVLTF.

CDR3 loop: CSATSAGLGRYNEQFF. CDR3 in DNA: TGCAGTGCTACGTCCGCGGGATTGGGCCGCTACAATGAGCAGTTCTTC. V and J are TRBV20-1 and TRBJ2-1; a weak D match, TRBD2 (6 bases). V lost 4 bases to trimming and J lost 3 bases, with 19 bases between them. The CDR3 is 16 residues long. Germline loops: CDR1 DFQATT, CDR2 SNEGSKA (reference sequence).

This clonotype occurred many times. This chain links TRBV5-1 with TRBJ2-6; D is unclear. V was cut by 0 bases and J by 1 base, with 2 bases left in between. Germline V gene data show CDR1 as SGHRS and CDR2 as YFSETQ. This CDR3 comprises 14 residues. The chain's CDR3 is CASSLVSGANVLTF. The CDR3 coding sequence is TGCGCCAGCAGCTTGGTATCTGGGGCCAACGTCCTGACTTTC.

This clonotype has ten or more counts. The V and J genes are TRBV6-1 and TRBJ1-3, with TRBD1 matching over 8 bases. J lost 0 bases, V lost 6 bases, and 4 bases had no gene match. Germline values: CDR1 MNHNS, CDR2 SASEGT. The CDR3 totals 15 residues. CDR3 sequence reads: CASSLGQGSGNTIYF. The CDR3 DNA follows: TGTGCCAGCAGCCTCGGACAGGGCTCTGGAAACACCATATATTTT.

This clonotype was recorded at least ten times. The chain recombines TRBV27 with TRBJ2-7; tentative D call: TRBD1 (5 bases). From germline, CDR1 is MNHEY and CDR2 SMNVEV (reference sequence). V lost 5 bases and J 4 bases, leaving 12 bases between the germline ends. CDR3 length: 13 residues. The CDR3 spells CASSLQQGYEQYF. The DNA for the CDR3 is TGTGCCAGCAGTCTCCAGCAGGGTTACGAGCAGTACTTC.

This clonotype was found a few times. This chain uses TRBV19 with TRBJ1-1; D unclear. The V end lost 3 bases, the J end lost 0 bases, and 11 bases lay between the germline ends. The CDR3 runs 15 residues. Germline assignment: CDR1 LNHDA and CDR2 SQIVND (reference sequence). CDR3 loop: CASSMGIAMNTEAFF. The CDR3 DNA sequence: TGTGCCAGTAGTATGGGGATAGCGATGAACACTGAAGCTTTCTTT.

This clonotype was recorded at least ten times. The chain carries TRBV9 and TRBJ1-2; 9 positions agree with TRBD1. Germline lookup yields CDR1 SGDLS and CDR2 YYNGEE. The CDR3 is 13 amino acids. After removal of 4 bases from V and 7 bases from J, the junction contained 5 bases not matched to a gene. The CDR3 region has the DNA TGTGCCAGCAGCTACGGGACAGGGACTGGCTACACCTTC. This translates into CASSYGTGTGYTF.

Comments on this clonotype: A much larger clonotype is one base distant, so this may be a read error. The chain employs TRBV12-3 or TRBV12-4 and TRBJ2-5, with 10 nucleotides matching TRBD2. The CDR3 totals 15 residues. CDR3 residues: CASRLVTSGQETQYF. In DNA, the CDR3 is TGTGCCAGCAGATTAGTGACTAGCGGGCAAGAGACCCAGTACTTC.

This chain links TRBV15 with TRBJ2-2, with 7 bases matching TRBD1. Germline CDR1 reads LNHNV; CDR2 reads YYDKDF (reference sequence). The V segment lost 6 bases and the J segment 5 bases; nucleotides outside the gene matches: 6. The CDR3 runs to 14 residues. The CDR3, as DNA: TGTGCCACCAGTCCGGGACAGAGGACCGGGGAGCTGTTTTTT. As protein: CATSPGQRTGELFF.

This clonotype has just a few counts. The gene calls are TRBV20-1 and TRBJ2-5, with TRBD2 matching over 8 bases. With V trimmed by 8 bases and J by 2 bases, 7 bases remained unmatched. The CDR3 is 13 amino acids. The germline gives CDR1 DFQATT, CDR2 SNEGSKA (reference sequence). In nucleotides, the CDR3 is TGCAGTACAACTTTAGCGGGGCAAGAGACCCAGTACTTC. Encoded protein: CSTTLAGQETQYF.

This clonotype appeared a few times. J is TRBJ2-7 and V is TRBV7-9; D may be TRBD1 or TRBD2 (5 bases each). With 6 bases removed from V and 0 bases from J, the gap between germline ends came to 12 bases. The CDR3 extends over 14 amino acids. Germline CDR1 and CDR2: SEHNR and FQNEAQ (reference sequence). Written as DNA, the CDR3 is TGTGCCAGCAGTTGGGGACGGGACTCCTACGAGCAGTACTTC. Encoded protein: CASSWGRDSYEQYF.

The V and J genes are TRBV30 and TRBJ2-7, with D possibly matching TRBD1 (8 bases). In germline, CDR1 is GTSNPN, CDR2 SVGIG (reference sequence). The V end was cut by 1 base, the J end by 6 bases, with 13 bases between. The CDR3 length is 13 residues. The CDR3, as DNA: TGTGCCTGGAGTGGTAACAGGGGGGGCGAGCAGTACTTC. This encodes CAWSGNRGGEQYF.

V usage is TRBV3-1 and J usage is TRBJ2-7, with 10 bases identical to TRBD1. Germline trimming cut 3 bases from V and 4 bases from J; bases unmatched to any gene: 6. This CDR3 has 15 residues. Germline V lookup: CDR1 LGHDT, CDR2 YNNKEL (reference sequence). This CDR3 reads CASSQGQGPKYEQYF. The CDR3 DNA reads TGTGCCAGCAGCCAGGGACAGGGGCCGAAGTACGAGCAGTACTTC.

This clonotype was seen a few times. This chain connects TRBV6-5 to TRBJ2-2; the match to TRBD2 covers 7 bases. J was trimmed by 2 bases and V by 4 bases; bases with no gene match: 7. Germline CDR1 and CDR2: MNHEY and SVGAGI. This CDR3 is built from 16 residues. CDR3 residues: CASSSPSGQNTGELFF. DNA of the CDR3: TGTGCCAGCAGTTCTCCTAGCGGACAAAACACCGGGGAGCTGTTTTTT.

J is TRBJ2-5 and V is TRBV20-1, with D maybe TRBD2 (6 bases). The germline gives CDR1 DFQATT, CDR2 SNEGSKA (reference sequence). The CDR3 covers 14 residues. Trimming took off 1 base at V and 4 bases at J, with 13 bases between the two ends. The CDR3 DNA sequence: TGCAGTGCTAGAGTTTCCTTGGGGGGAGAGACCCAGTACTTC. Protein product: CSARVSLGGETQYF.

This clonotype was observed many times. The rearrangement links TRBV7-8 to TRBJ1-4; D ambiguous. Germline lookup yields CDR1 SGHVS and CDR2 FQNEAQ. The ends were cut back, 2 bases at V and 8 bases at J, with 9 bases in the middle. The CDR3 spans 13 residues. The CDR3 DNA reads as TGTGCCAGCAGCTTAAGACGGATCGAAAAACTGTTTTTT. Translation: CASSLRRIEKLFF.

This clonotype was detected ten times or more. In DNA, the CDR3 is TGTGCCAGCAGCTACATCCGGGACAGGGACACGAGGAAGTCCGGGGAGCTGTTTTTT. Translated, it gives CASSYIRDRDTRKSGELFF. V and J are TRBV7-6 and TRBJ2-2; 9 nucleotides match TRBD1. CDR3 length equals 19 residues. Germline lookup yields CDR1 SGHVS and CDR2 FNYEAQ. Germline trimming cut 4 bases from V and 6 bases from J; bases unmatched to any gene: 18.

The table lists this clonotype with many counts. The chain has TRBV6-1 and TRBJ2-5, with a weak D call TRBD1 (5 bases). Germline CDR1 MNHNS, CDR2 SASEGT. Trimming left V 4 bases short and J 5 bases short, with 11 bases between. The CDR3 length is 13 residues. The CDR3 here is CASSVRVLETQYF. The CDR3 DNA is TGTGCCAGCAGTGTCAGGGTTCTGGAGACCCAGTACTTC.

The chain employs TRBV27 and TRBJ2-1; 11 nucleotides match TRBD2. Per germline, CDR1 MNHEY and CDR2 SMNVEV (reference sequence). This CDR3 contains 15 residues. V dropped 5 bases and J dropped 3; count of bases not matched to a gene: 3. This CDR3 reads CASSTSGSFYNEQFF. The CDR3 bases are TGTGCCAGCAGTACTAGCGGGAGTTTCTACAATGAGCAGTTCTTC.

The chain is built from TRBV24-1 and TRBJ2-5; 9 positions agree with TRBD1. CDR3 length equals 15 residues. V lost 4 bases and J lost 6; bases outside the gene matches: 8. From germline, CDR1 is KGHDR and CDR2 SFDVKD. Here the CDR3 DNA reads TGTGCCACCAGTGAAACCGGGACAGGGCTCAAGACCCAGTACTTC. Translation: CATSETGTGLKTQYF.